This T cell receptor beta chain was found in a study of cytomegalovirus exposure and HLA in healthy donors. Overall study results and limits: In a later analysis, first-cohort TCR clusters were found to tend to co-occur in the 120 validation repertoires. Through in vitro validation, a few CMV-associated chains were shown to be specific for CMV antigens. The study designated 160 or so TCR beta chains cytomegalovirus-associated.

V lost 3 bases to trimming and J lost 5 bases; unmatched junction nucleotides: 13. This CDR3 is built from 17 residues. Germline V CDR1 and CDR2: SGHNT, YYREEE (reference sequence). Method: immunoSEQ multiplex PCR; TCRdb's copy keeps in-frame clones and lacks some. The data show about 280,000 clones, approximately 90% seen once. Comments on this clone: Its matching antigen is unknown.

J is TRBJ2-7 and V is TRBV5-4; 11 bases are shared with TRBD2. The sample consisted of PBMCs. The source is a woman younger than 35 in good health and CMV-seronegative. The CDR3 nucleotides are TGTGCCAGCAGCTCCCGACTAGCGGGGCCGACTCGTAACGAGCAGTACTTC. Protein: CASSSRLAGPTRNEQYF.